A single TCR beta chain is shown here with its context. What it binds is unknown. The data derive from a study of graft-versus-host responses after intestinal transplantation. Study-wide context: Tacrolimus plus steroids were given to all recipients for 3 to 4 years, preceded by anti-thymocyte globulin induction.

Study-wide results and caveats: Some GvH clones were seen earlier in gut or blood, suggesting intestinal origin.

Trimming at V came to 1 base and at J to 5 bases, leaving 5 bases not matched to a gene. Germline V gene lookup returns CDR1 LGHNA and CDR2 YNFKEQ. The CDR3 loop spans 15 amino acids. Repertoires were generated with immunoSEQ multiplex PCR, while TCRdb's copy carries only in-frame clones and drops some. The sample shows over 65,000 clones, 92% of them seen only once. Sequences were derived from PBMCs, sampled 98 days after intestinal transplantation. The origin of this receptor is a human patient who received an intestinal transplant, so some T cells may come from the graft donor. This chain links TRBV4-2 with TRBJ2-3, with TRBD2 identical over 8 bases. The CDR3 sequence: CASSQAGGQVDTQYF. For the CDR3, the DNA is TGTGCCAGCAGCCAAGCGGGGGGGCAAGTAGATACGCAGTATTTT.